This paragraph reports one T cell receptor beta chain. The clone's antigen remains unknown. Base qualities are missing; no much larger clone stands one base away. The V end loses 4 bases and the J end loses 4 bases, and a stretch of 10 bases separates them. Sequences SNHLY (CDR1) and FYNNEI (CDR2) are obtained from the germline V gene. The CDR3 has 13 amino acids, counting the end cysteine and phenylalanine. The kept DNA is CDR3 alone, 39 bases in frame from the first base. The Qiagen DNeasy kit was used to extract genomic DNA from unsorted PBMCs and from the negatively selected CD4+ and CD8+ fractions. Using primers that anneal to V and J segments, immunoSEQ multiplex PCR amplified the TCR beta CDR3 regions. A synthetic immune receptor repertoire was used to minimize amplification bias, and remaining bias was computationally removed after sequencing. Turning to the authors' computational methods: Repertoire diversity was quantified as the Shannon entropy index using custom Python scripts. The unsorted, CD4+ and CD8+ repertoires were each analyzed separately, with the exception of combined analyses, where CD4+ and CD8+ sequences were merged in silico. A clone was considered expanded if an increase in frequency of at least 2-fold after treatment relative to C1D1 was found, and a pseudocount of 0.5 was applied to clones undetected at baseline. Clones with 0 or 1 copy at C1D1 were classified as singleton clones, and clones with 2 or more copies were classified as non-singleton clones. Clones expanded in unsorted samples were assigned a CD4+, CD8+ or unknown annotation through matching of protein sequences in sorted samples from the same patient. Wilcoxon tests on paired samples were used to test diversity changes from C1D1 to C4D1. Entries here come from immuneACCESS through TCRdb and include only in-frame sequences with V and J called. Some clones fail to appear in such tables; in the studies checked, an unresolved V gene covers under half of the shortfall, and the cause of the remainder is unknown. V, J and clone size are taken as reported in that table, and D and trimming were inferred from the DNA itself. The sample table records approximately 9,000 clones; around nine tenths of these occur just once. Roughly 25% of the sample goes to the ten largest clones.

These data come from a study of PD-1 blockade in classical Hodgkin lymphoma (dated by TCRdb to the early 2020s). Concerning the study at large: Nivolumab dosing was 3 mg/kg intravenously every 2 weeks, continuing until either disease progression or unacceptable toxicity. The study used TCR beta sequencing and CyTOF to define a peripheral blood immune signature of response to PD-1 blockade in classical Hodgkin lymphoma.

Points the paper makes about the study in general: Trial patients with a complete response had baseline diversity similar to that of newly diagnosed patients, while partial responders and progressors had significantly lower diversity. Lower diversity was seen in patients whose nivolumab began less than 1 year after ASCT, and these patients were left out of later analyses so that immune reconstitution would not confound the results. Baseline TCR diversity was reported as lower in newly diagnosed patients than in healthy donors, and lower still in relapsed/refractory patients. CD4+ but not CD8+ TCR diversity rose significantly by C4D1 (p=0.0027 vs p=0.16), most apparent in complete responders (p=0.02). The study was limited to a single clinical trial cohort, and causes of repertoire differences, possibly disease activity or prior therapy, remained undefined.

What the time point label conveys for this sample: cycle 4 day 1 (C4D1), after five to seven weeks of nivolumab. Every trial patient had relapsed following autologous stem cell transplantation, and prior brentuximab vedotin exposure was what differed among cohorts A, B and C. A total of around 60 patients with relapsed/refractory classical Hodgkin lymphoma made up the trial cohort, and each patient's best overall response was complete response, partial response or progressive disease. Trial patients were treated with single-agent nivolumab in the multi-cohort phase II CheckMate 205 trial. An independent review committee assessed best overall response using the 2007 International Working Group response criteria. Trial PBMCs were obtained immediately prior to nivolumab initiation (C1D1) and on therapy at cycle 2 day 1 and cycle 4 day 1. Peripheral blood was collected in 8 mL Vacutainer Cell Preparation Tubes, from which PBMCs were isolated by centrifugation and then cryopreserved.

The V gene is TRBV2 and the J gene is TRBJ1-1, with the D gene not clear enough to name. Source: peripheral blood mononuclear cells (PBMCs), taken before the fourth cycle of nivolumab. The sequence was collected from a human donor with classical Hodgkin lymphoma. CDR3 protein: CASSGGQFTEAFF. The base sequence is TGTGCCAGCAGTGGCGGGCAATTCACTGAAGCTTTCTTT.